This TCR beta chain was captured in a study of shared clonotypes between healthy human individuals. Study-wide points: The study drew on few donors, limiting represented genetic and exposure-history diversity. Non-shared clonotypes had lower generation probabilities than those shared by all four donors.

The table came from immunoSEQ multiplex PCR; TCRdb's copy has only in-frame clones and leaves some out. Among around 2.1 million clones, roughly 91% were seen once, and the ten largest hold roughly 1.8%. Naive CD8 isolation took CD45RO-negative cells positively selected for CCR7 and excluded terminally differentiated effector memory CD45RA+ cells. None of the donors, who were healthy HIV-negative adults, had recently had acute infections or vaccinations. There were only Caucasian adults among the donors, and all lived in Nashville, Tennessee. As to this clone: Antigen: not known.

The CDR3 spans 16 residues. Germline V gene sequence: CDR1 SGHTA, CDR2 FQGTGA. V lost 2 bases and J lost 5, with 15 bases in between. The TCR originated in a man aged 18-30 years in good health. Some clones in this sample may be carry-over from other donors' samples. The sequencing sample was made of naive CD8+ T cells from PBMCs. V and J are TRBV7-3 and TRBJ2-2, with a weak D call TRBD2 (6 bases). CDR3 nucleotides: TGTGCCAGCAGCTTAGAACCGGCGGGGTGGACCGGGGAGCTGTTTTTT. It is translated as CASSLEPAGWTGELFF.